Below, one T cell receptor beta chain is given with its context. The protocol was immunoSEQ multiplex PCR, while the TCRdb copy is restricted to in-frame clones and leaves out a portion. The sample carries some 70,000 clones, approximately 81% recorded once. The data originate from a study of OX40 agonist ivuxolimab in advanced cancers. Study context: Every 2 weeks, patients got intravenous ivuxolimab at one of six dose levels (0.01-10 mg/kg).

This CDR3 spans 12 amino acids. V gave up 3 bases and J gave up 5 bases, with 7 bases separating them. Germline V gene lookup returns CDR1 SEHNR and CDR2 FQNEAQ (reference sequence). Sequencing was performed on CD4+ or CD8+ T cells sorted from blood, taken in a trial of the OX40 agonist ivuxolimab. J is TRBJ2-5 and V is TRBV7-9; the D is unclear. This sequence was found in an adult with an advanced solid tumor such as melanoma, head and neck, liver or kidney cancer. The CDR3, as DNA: TGTGCCAGCAGCTTTGGATTTGAGACCCAGTACTTC. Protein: CASSFGFETQYF. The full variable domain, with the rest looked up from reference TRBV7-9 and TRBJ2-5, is DTGVSQNPRHKITKRGQNVTFRCDPISEHNRLYWYRQTLGQGPEFLTYFQNEAQLEKSRLLSDRFSAERPKGSFSTLEIQRTEQGDSAMYLCASSFGFETQYFGPGTRLLVL.